This is a list of T cell receptor beta chains from one sample in a study of CD8 T cells in Susac syndrome. TCRdb reprocessed the immunoSEQ multiplex PCR reads with MiXCR, giving one entry per CDR3 protein. The top ten hold 0.15% to 0.2% of the sample, which has some 150,000 distinct CDR3 sequences, around 95% seen once. Sequenced input: CD4+ T cells from PBMCs. The source is a human donor with Susac syndrome. Both conserved end residues are part of each CDR3. D genes are given only for firm matches.

cdr3_length: 14; d_call: .; v_call: TRBV20-1; j_call: TRBJ2-3; cdr3_nt: TGCAGTGCTACCCACAGGTCTAGCACAGATACGCAGTATTTT; cdr3_aa: CSATHRSSTDTQYF
cdr3_length: 12; d_call: .; v_call: TRBV7-2; j_call: TRBJ2-5; cdr3_nt: TGTGCCAGCAGCTTAGCGGAGTGGACCCAGTACTTC; cdr3_aa: CASSLAEWTQYF
cdr3_length: 14; d_call: .; v_call: TRBV9; j_call: TRBJ1-1; cdr3_nt: TGTGCCAGCAGCGTTGGCCGGGGGACCACTGAAGCTTTCTTT; cdr3_aa: CASSVGRGTTEAFF
cdr3_length: 13; d_call: .; v_call: TRBV29-1; j_call: TRBJ2-4; cdr3_nt: TGCAGCGGTTGGGAGCCAGCCAAAAACATTCAGTACTTC; cdr3_aa: CSGWEPAKNIQYF
cdr3_length: 15; d_call: .; v_call: TRBV12-3/TRBV12-4; j_call: TRBJ2-1; cdr3_nt: TGTGCCAGCAGTCCGACAGGCAGCTCCTACAATGAGCAGTTCTTC; cdr3_aa: CASSPTGSSYNEQFF
cdr3_length: 16; d_call: .; v_call: TRBV14; j_call: TRBJ2-5; cdr3_nt: TGTGCCAGCAGCCAAGAGCGGAACAGAGGGCAAGAGACCCAGTACTTC; cdr3_aa: CASSQERNRGQETQYF
cdr3_length: 13; d_call: .; v_call: TRBV7-2; j_call: TRBJ1-5; cdr3_nt: TGTGCCAGCAGGGACACAGGGAATCAGCCCCAGCATTTT; cdr3_aa: CASRDTGNQPQHF
cdr3_length: 16; d_call: TRBD1; v_call: TRBV15; j_call: TRBJ2-7; cdr3_nt: TGTGCCACCAGATCGTCATGGGACAGCCATAACTACGAGCAGTACTTC; cdr3_aa: CATRSSWDSHNYEQYF
cdr3_length: 12; d_call: .; v_call: TRBV18; j_call: TRBJ1-1; cdr3_nt: TGTGCCAGCTCACCAATAAACACTGAAGCTTTCTTT; cdr3_aa: CASSPINTEAFF
cdr3_length: 16; d_call: TRBD2; v_call: TRBV29-1; j_call: TRBJ2-2; cdr3_nt: TGCAGCGTTGGCCGGACTAGCGGGGAGAACACCGGGGAGCTGTTTTTT; cdr3_aa: CSVGRTSGENTGELFF
cdr3_length: 14; d_call: .; v_call: TRBV9; j_call: TRBJ2-1; cdr3_nt: TGTGCCAGCAGCGTAGCTGGTTCTCGAGAAGAGCAGTTCTTC; cdr3_aa: CASSVAGSREEQFF
cdr3_length: 12; d_call: .; v_call: TRBV15; j_call: TRBJ2-1; cdr3_nt: TGTGCCACCAGCAGAGATGGGCAGTCAAAGTTCTTC; cdr3_aa: CATSRDGQSKFF
cdr3_length: 13; d_call: .; v_call: TRBV29-1; j_call: TRBJ1-1; cdr3_nt: TGCAGCGTGGAGGGACGGCAGAACACTGAAGCTTTCTTT; cdr3_aa: CSVEGRQNTEAFF
cdr3_length: 15; d_call: .; v_call: TRBV5-1; j_call: TRBJ2-1; cdr3_nt: TGCGCCAGCAGCCCGTTAGGGGGTGCCTACAATGAGCAGTTCTTC; cdr3_aa: CASSPLGGAYNEQFF
cdr3_length: 14; d_call: .; v_call: TRBV7-3; j_call: TRBJ1-1; cdr3_nt: TGTGCCAGCAGCTTACTTGGGGGACTGGGAGAAGCTTTCTTT; cdr3_aa: CASSLLGGLGEAFF
cdr3_length: 14; d_call: .; v_call: TRBV18; j_call: TRBJ2-1; cdr3_nt: TGTGCCAGCTCACCGGCACAGATCTTCAATGAGCAGTTCTTC; cdr3_aa: CASSPAQIFNEQFF
cdr3_length: 17; d_call: TRBD1; v_call: TRBV19; j_call: TRBJ1-4; cdr3_nt: TGTGCCAGTAGATTCACCTTATCCGGCCAGGGGGAGGAAAAACTGTTTTTT; cdr3_aa: CASRFTLSGQGEEKLFF
cdr3_length: 14; d_call: TRBD2; v_call: TRBV9; j_call: TRBJ2-5; cdr3_nt: TGTGCCAGCAGCGTCGGACTAGCGACAGAGACCCAGTACTTC; cdr3_aa: CASSVGLATETQYF
cdr3_length: 11; d_call: .; v_call: TRBV18; j_call: TRBJ2-7; cdr3_nt: TGTGCCAGCTCAGAAAAGTACGAGCAGTACTTC; cdr3_aa: CASSEKYEQYF
cdr3_length: 12; d_call: .; v_call: TRBV6-5; j_call: TRBJ1-3; cdr3_nt: TGTGCCAGCAGCTCCCCTGCAAACACCATATATTTT; cdr3_aa: CASSSPANTIYF
cdr3_length: 17; d_call: .; v_call: TRBV5-4; j_call: TRBJ1-4; cdr3_nt: TGTGCCAGCACCAAAGGGGGGGGCACAGCAACTAATGAAAAACTGTTTTTT; cdr3_aa: CASTKGGGTATNEKLFF
cdr3_length: 13; d_call: TRBD1; v_call: TRBV29-1; j_call: TRBJ2-7; cdr3_nt: TGCAGCGTCGTCCCGGGACAGGGAGCCGAGCAGTACTTC; cdr3_aa: CSVVPGQGAEQYF
cdr3_length: 16; d_call: TRBD2; v_call: TRBV20-1; j_call: TRBJ2-7; cdr3_nt: TGCAGTGCTAGAGATTTAAGCGCTAGCGGGGTCTACGAGCAGTACTTC; cdr3_aa: CSARDLSASGVYEQYF
cdr3_length: 14; d_call: .; v_call: TRBV5-6; j_call: TRBJ1-5; cdr3_nt: TGTGCCAGCAGCTTGAGGCGGAGCAATCAGCCCCAGCATTTT; cdr3_aa: CASSLRRSNQPQHF
cdr3_length: 13; d_call: .; v_call: TRBV27; j_call: TRBJ2-7; cdr3_nt: TGTGCCAGCAGTTTACCAAACGGCTACGAGCAGTACTTC; cdr3_aa: CASSLPNGYEQYF
cdr3_length: 10; d_call: .; v_call: TRBV6-5; j_call: TRBJ1-5; cdr3_nt: TGTGCCAGCAATAGACAGCCCCAGCATTTT; cdr3_aa: CASNRQPQHF